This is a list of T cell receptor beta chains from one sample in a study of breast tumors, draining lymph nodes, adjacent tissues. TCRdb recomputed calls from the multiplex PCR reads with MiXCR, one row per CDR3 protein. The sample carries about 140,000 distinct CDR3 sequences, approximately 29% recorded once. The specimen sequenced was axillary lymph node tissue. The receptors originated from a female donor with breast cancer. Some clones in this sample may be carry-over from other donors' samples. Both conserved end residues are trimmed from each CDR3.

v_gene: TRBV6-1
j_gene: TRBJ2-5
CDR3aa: ASRDRGRGETQY

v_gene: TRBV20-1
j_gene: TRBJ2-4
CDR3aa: SASLEGGWAKNVQY

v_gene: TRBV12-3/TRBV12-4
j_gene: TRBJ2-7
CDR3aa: ASSLSGALGEQY

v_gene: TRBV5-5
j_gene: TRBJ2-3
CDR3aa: ASSWRGLAGGTDTQY

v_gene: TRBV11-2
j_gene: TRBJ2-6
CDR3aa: ASSLDRITGANVLT

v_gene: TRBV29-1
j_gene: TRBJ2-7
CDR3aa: SVEVWQQGYEQY

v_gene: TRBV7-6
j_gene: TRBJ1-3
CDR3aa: ASSPTDTGNTIY

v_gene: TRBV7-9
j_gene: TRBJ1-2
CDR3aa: ASSLVIGQRGYGYT

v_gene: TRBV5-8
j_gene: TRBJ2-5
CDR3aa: ASSGQGSQETQY

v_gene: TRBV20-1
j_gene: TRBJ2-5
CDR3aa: SATPFTGTGETQY

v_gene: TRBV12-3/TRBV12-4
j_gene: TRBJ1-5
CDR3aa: ASSALSRDTSYSNQPQH

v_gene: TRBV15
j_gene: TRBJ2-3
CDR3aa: ATSGRGSYNEQY

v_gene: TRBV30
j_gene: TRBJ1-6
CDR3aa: AWARRTNSPLH

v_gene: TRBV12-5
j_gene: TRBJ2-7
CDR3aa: ASGTGTGLNYEQY

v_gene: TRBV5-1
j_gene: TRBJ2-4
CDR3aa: ASSWGQANIQY

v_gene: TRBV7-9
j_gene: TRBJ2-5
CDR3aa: AVKEGGTQY

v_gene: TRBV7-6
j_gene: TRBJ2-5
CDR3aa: ASSEPDPGSQETQY

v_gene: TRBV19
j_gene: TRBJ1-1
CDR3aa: ASSLLPDREAF